This T cell receptor (beta chain) was captured in a study of T cells in localized non-small cell lung cancer. The CDR3 is made up of 14 amino acids. Broader study findings: Heterogeneity stays possible, as sequencing covered only one tumor region. Longer overall survival associated with higher blood T cell density; shorter survival with higher adjacent-lung clonality.

Here immunoSEQ multiplex PCR was the method, and the copy in TCRdb shows in-frame clones only, minus some. The sample holds 45,000 to 60,000 clones; about nine tenths are singletons and the top ten take roughly 5.1%. A word on this clone: Its target is not known.

This clonotype originated in a woman aged 40-69 years with stage I lung adenocarcinoma. Sequencing was performed on peripheral blood, taken before any cancer treatment. The rearrangement links TRBV21-1 to TRBJ2-7. TRBV21-1 is marked as a pseudogene. DNA of the CDR3: TGTGCCAGCAGCAAAGCCAACTCGGACTACGAGCAGTACTTC. Translation: CASSKANSDYEQYF.